The table lists the clone carrying this T cell receptor beta chain with a few counts. What it binds is not known. The sample comes from a study of CD8 T cells in ankylosing spondylitis. TCRdb passed the 5' RACE reads through MiXCR, listing each CDR3 protein once. The table lists a few hundred thousand distinct CDR3 sequences, 11% of them singletons. Study results and caveats: Blood of patients with ankylosing spondylitis appeared to be characterized by a TCR beta motif of several highly homologous variants.

The CDR3 runs 16 residues. V dropped 0 bases and J dropped 1 base, with 13 bases sitting between them. Germline CDR1 and CDR2: DFQATT and SNEGSKA (reference sequence). The V and J genes are TRBV20-1 and TRBJ2-1, with D possibly TRBD2 on 6 matching bases. The clonotype comes from a female donor with ankylosing spondylitis or in good health (not recorded which). Sequencing used blood, either unsorted or a sorted T cell fraction (not recorded which). CDR3 in amino acids: CSARERRGRSYNEQFF. CDR3 DNA: TGCAGTGCTAGAGAAAGGCGGGGAAGGTCCTACAATGAGCAGTTCTTC.